This passage covers 30 T cell receptor beta chains from one sample sequenced in a study of tumor and adjacent non-tumor tissue in lung cancer. Three rounds of nested PCR, following a modified ARM-PCR protocol, produced the TCRbeta library. TCRdb re-analysed the multiplex PCR reads in MiXCR, keeping a single row per CDR3 protein. The sample consists of approximately 68,000 distinct CDR3 sequences, about three quarters of them appearing once. RNA was extracted from bulk tissue without any cell sorting. Sequenced: lung tumor tissue. These TCRs come from a man aged 60 to 75 with non-small cell lung cancer.

Turning to this clonotype: This clone may be a read error of a much larger clone one base away. Because the CDR3 is missing its conserved closing phenylalanine or tryptophan, this is likely a read error. The rearrangement joins TRBV30 to TRBJ2-1; 7 bases are shared with TRBD1. Germline-derived CDR1 and CDR2 are GTSNPN and SVGIG (reference sequence). Losses at the gene ends were 3 bases for V and 5 bases for J; bases not matched to a gene: 10. This CDR3 has 15 amino acids. The CDR3 region has the DNA TGTGCCTGGAGAGGTATCGGGACAGTTAACAATGAGCAGTTCTTA. This gives the protein CAWRGIGTVNNEQFL.

The chain joins TRBV20-1 to TRBJ2-3; a possible D gene is TRBD1 (5 bases). The end of the DNA fits TRBJ1-5 better, so the J call may be wrong. Germline CDR1 and CDR2: DFQATT and SNEGSKA (reference sequence). The CDR3 runs 17 residues. The CDR3 DNA reads as TGCAGTGCCAACGATAGGGGCGGCGGAAGAAACTGGTATACGCAGCATTTT. It encodes CSANDRGGGRNWYTQHF.

Details on this clonotype: Likely a read error: the CDR3 ends without its conserved phenylalanine or tryptophan. V and J are TRBV29-1 and TRBJ2-1, with D possibly TRBD2 on 5 matching bases. V was cut by 6 bases and J by 7 bases, with 16 bases left in between. The germline CDR1 and CDR2 sequences are SQVTM and ANQGSEA. The CDR3 loop spans 13 amino acids. The CDR3 region is CSVRAQQGNEQFL. The DNA of the CDR3 is TGCAGCGTGCGGGCGCAACAAGGGAATGAGCAGTTCTTA.

Regarding this clonotype: Its ends do not fully match the called genes, so a read error is possible. The chain carries TRBV5-1 and TRBJ2-7; D remains ambiguous. CDR1 and CDR2 (germline): SGHRS, YFSETQ. This CDR3 spans 13 amino acids. CDR3 amino acids: CTSSCDKSYEQYF. CDR3 nucleotide sequence: TGCACCAGCAGCTGTGACAAGTCCTACGAGCAGTACTTC. The complete variable domain, with remaining parts taken from reference TRBV5-1 and TRBJ2-7, reads KAGVTQTPRYLIKTRGQQVTLSCSPISGHRSVSWYQQTPGQGLQFLFEYFSETQRNKGNFPGRFSGRQFSNSRSEMNVSTLELGDSALYLCTSSCDKSYEQYFGPGTRLTVT.

Only a few counts were recorded for this clonotype. A single base separates this from a much larger clone, so it may be a read error. This CDR3 fails to terminate in the conserved phenylalanine or tryptophan, so it likely reflects a read error. The rearrangement joins TRBV28 to TRBJ2-7, with 10 bases matching TRBD2. The CDR3 runs 15 residues. The germline V gene encodes CDR1 MDHEN and CDR2 SYDVKM. V lost 2 bases to trimming and J lost 3 bases; unmatched junction nucleotides: 4. The CDR3 sequence is CASSLGLAGVYEQYL. CDR3 sequence (DNA): TGTGCCAGCAGTTTAGGTCTAGCGGGAGTCTACGAGCAGTACTTA.

The sample holds one count of this clonotype. This may stem from a read error, because a much larger clone lies one nucleotide away. The missing conserved phenylalanine or tryptophan at the end of this CDR3 makes a read error likely. This rearrangement joins TRBV14 to TRBJ2-7; D unresolved. The length of the CDR3 is 14 residues. CDR1 and CDR2 (germline): SGHDN, FVKESK. V was pared by 1 base and J by 6 bases, with 13 bases between. CDR3 loop: CASSQGIGTFEQYI. In DNA, the CDR3 is TGTGCCAGCAGCCAAGGGATAGGAACGTTCGAGCAGTACATC.

As for this clonotype: This clone may be a read error of a much larger clone one base away. The V call is TRBV10-3, the J call TRBJ1-1; D ambiguous. The CDR3 consists of 11 residues. Per germline, CDR1 ENHRY and CDR2 SYGVKD. The CDR3 sequence is CATSEGPEAFF. CDR3 DNA: TGTGCCACCAGTGAAGGTCCGGAAGCTTTCTTT.

This clonotype has only a few counts. The rearrangement links TRBV6-1 to TRBJ2-1, with D unresolved. Germline V gene sequence: CDR1 MNHNS, CDR2 SASEGT. CDR3 length: 11 residues. Trimming took 4 bases from V and 4 from J, leaving 2 bases between them. CDR3 nucleotides: TGTGCCAGCAGTGCATACAATGAGCAGTTCTTC. Protein: CASSAYNEQFF.

The chain couples TRBV5-4 to TRBJ2-3, with TRBD2 matching over 8 bases. The CDR3 has 16 amino acids. Germline trimming cut 7 bases from V and 8 bases from J; bases unmatched to any gene: 18. CDR1 is SGHNT and CDR2 is YYREEE in the germline V gene (reference sequence). Here the CDR3 reads CASGPIEREPGGTQYF. CDR3 DNA sequence: TGTGCCAGCGGCCCTATTGAGCGGGAGCCGGGAGGTACGCAGTATTTT.

Comment on this clonotype: At one boundary the junction diverges from the germline segment, which might be a read error. V is TRBV12-3 or TRBV12-4 and J is TRBJ2-5; possible D gene TRBD2, 5 bases. CDR3 size: 12 residues. CDR3 protein: CDSSPSRETQYF. In DNA, the CDR3 is TGTGACAGCAGTCCTAGCCGAGAGACACAGTACTTC.

This clonotype is termed medium-sized. The chain joins TRBV10-3 to TRBJ2-7; 10 positions agree with TRBD2. V shed 2 bases, J shed 4 bases, and the junction held 5 bases outside the gene matches. The CDR3 totals 15 residues. CDR1 ENHRY and CDR2 SYGVKD come from the germline V gene. For the CDR3, the DNA is TGTGCCATCAGTGAGGGTAGCGGGAGGAGGTACGAGCAGTACTTC. This encodes CAISEGSGRRYEQYF.

In the case of this clonotype: The junction departs from the called germline gene at one end, perhaps through a read error. V usage is TRBV11-1 and J usage is TRBJ2-7, with 7 bases identical to TRBD2. The CDR3 runs to 19 residues. In germline, CDR1 is SGHAT, CDR2 FQDESV (reference sequence). CDR3: CVSSLSTTNGREPAYEQYF. CDR3 DNA: TGCGTCAGCAGCTTAAGTACGACTAACGGGCGGGAGCCCGCCTACGAGCAGTACTTC.

This clonotype has at least ten counts. The rearrangement uses TRBV6-6 and TRBJ1-1; no definite D call. The CDR3 is 13 amino acids. Germline CDR1 and CDR2: MNHNY and SVGAGI (reference sequence). The V and J ends lost 0 bases and 4 bases respectively, with 6 bases between them. The CDR3 DNA reads as TGTGCCAGCAGTTACTCGAGTCTCACTGAAGCTTTCTTT. It translates to CASSYSSLTEAFF.

About this clonotype itself: The conserved final phenylalanine or tryptophan is absent from the CDR3, which likely points to a read error. The rearrangement joins TRBV28 to TRBJ2-2; the D gene is possibly TRBD2 (5 bases). CDR3 length: 16 amino acids. V was trimmed by 2 bases and J by 0 bases, leaving 10 bases between them. Germline CDR1 MDHEN, CDR2 SYDVKM. The CDR3 DNA sequence: TGTGCCAGCAGTTTAATCGCGGACTCGAACACCGGGGAGCTGTTTTTA. It specifies CASSLIADSNTGELFL.

The gene calls are TRBV29-1 and TRBJ2-5; perhaps D is TRBD1 or TRBD2 (5 bases each). The CDR3 is 15 residues long. CDR1 is SQVTM and CDR2 is ANQGSEA in the germline V gene. CDR3 in amino acids: CNAIGHGRVGGTQYF. The CDR3 nucleotides read TGCAACGCCATAGGACACGGGCGCGTAGGAGGGACCCAGTACTTC.

The genes are TRBV10-3 and TRBJ2-7, with D possibly being TRBD1 or TRBD2 (6 bases each). Per germline, CDR1 ENHRY and CDR2 SYGVKD. Trimming removed 6 bases from V and 3 bases from J, with 24 bases in between. The CDR3 has 17 amino acids. The CDR3 loop is CAIRGQTGSEEIYEQYF. The CDR3 nucleotides read TGTGCCATCAGAGGACAGACCGGGAGCGAAGAAATCTACGAGCAGTACTTC.

The chain joins TRBV6-6 to TRBJ1-2; no clear D. Per germline, CDR1 MNHNY and CDR2 SVGAGI (reference sequence). Trimming pared 1 base from V and 6 bases from J, leaving 15 bases between. The CDR3 spans 15 residues. For the CDR3, the DNA is TGTGCCAGCAGTTACTTGAGTAAGAAGGGAGATGGCTACACCTTC. Residues: CASSYLSKKGDGYTF.

The chain is built from TRBV29-1 and TRBJ2-2; 10 bases map to TRBD2. V shed 5 bases and J 2 bases; nucleotides not matched to a gene: 11. Per germline, CDR1 SQVTM and CDR2 ANQGSEA. CDR3 length: 17 residues. This CDR3 is CSVYASGGSSNTGELFF. For the CDR3, the DNA is TGCAGCGTTTATGCTAGCGGGGGATCCTCTAACACCGGGGAGCTGTTTTTT.

On this clonotype itself: The CDR3 end shows no conserved phenylalanine or tryptophan, and so a read error is likely. CDR3 region: CASNPSGEHGYTS. As DNA, the CDR3 is TGTGCCAGCAACCCCTCCGGGGAGCATGGCTACACCTCC. J is TRBJ1-2 and V is TRBV28; D is undetermined. Trimming stripped 7 bases from V and 6 bases from J, with 15 bases between. Germline lookup yields CDR1 MDHEN and CDR2 SYDVKM. The CDR3 covers 13 residues.

A remark on this clonotype: The conserved phenylalanine or tryptophan normally closing the CDR3 is absent here, so this likely arose from a read error. CDR3: CSAGTRLRTYEQYL. The CDR3 nucleotides read TGCAGTGCTGGGACCCGACTGCGAACCTACGAGCAGTACTTA. V is TRBV20-1 and J is TRBJ2-7; D tentatively fits TRBD1 or TRBD2 (5 bases each). The CDR3 covers 14 residues. V shed 5 bases and J shed 2 bases, with 16 bases lying between them. The germline CDR1 and CDR2 sequences are DFQATT and SNEGSKA (reference sequence).

About this clonotype: Because it lacks the conserved phenylalanine or tryptophan at the end, this CDR3 is likely a read error. This chain links TRBV6-1 with TRBJ2-6; 8 bases align to TRBD2. The germline V gene has CDR1 MNHNS and CDR2 SASEGT. The CDR3 has 19 amino acids. Written as DNA, the CDR3 is TGTGCCCGCAGTGAACGGGCGAGCGGGAGTTCGGCGGGGGCCAACGTCCTGACTATC. Translated, it gives CARSERASGSSAGANVLTI.

Remarks on this clonotype: One end of the junction varies from germline; a read error may be responsible. The gene calls are TRBV6-5 and TRBJ1-5; maybe TRBD1 (5 bases). The CDR3 has 14 residues. CDR1 and CDR2 (germline): MNHEY, SVGAGI. CDR3 DNA: TGTGTCAGCAGTCGCAGGATAGGGGAGAAGCCCCAGCATTTT. Protein product: CVSSRRIGEKPQHF.

In its sample, this clonotype was seen many times. The rearrangement links TRBV10-3 to TRBJ2-1; perhaps D is TRBD1 or TRBD2 (5 bases each). Germline V gene sequence: CDR1 ENHRY, CDR2 SYGVKD. V lost 5 bases and J lost 8, with 13 bases in between. The CDR3 covers 13 residues. The CDR3 DNA reads as TGTGCCATCAGTCGGGACCCCAGGGATGAGCAGTTCTTC. Translation: CAISRDPRDEQFF.

In the case of this clonotype: A read error is possible here, since a much larger clone lies one base away. The chain carries TRBV28 and TRBJ2-7, with D unresolved. The ends were cut back, 5 bases at V and 7 bases at J, with 15 bases in the middle. CDR1 is MDHEN, CDR2 SYDVKM, per germline. This CDR3 contains 13 residues. The CDR3 protein is CASSVAQIGEQYF. CDR3 DNA: TGTGCCAGCAGTGTTGCCCAAATCGGGGAGCAGTACTTC.

The V gene is TRBV6-5, the J gene TRBJ2-1, with TRBD1 as a possible D gene (6 bases). The CDR3 is 15 residues long. CDR1 and CDR2 (germline): MNHEY, SVGAGI. The V and J ends lost 7 bases and 3 bases respectively, with 16 bases between them. CDR3 residues: CASNFRQDCYNEQFF. The CDR3 DNA reads TGTGCCAGCAACTTCAGACAGGACTGCTACAATGAGCAGTTCTTC.

This clonotype was counted once. The chain is built from TRBV20-1 and TRBJ2-2, with D unresolved. This CDR3 has 13 amino acids. V was trimmed by 3 bases and J by 6 bases, leaving 11 bases between them. Germline V lookup: CDR1 DFQATT, CDR2 SNEGSKA (reference sequence). CDR3 nucleotide sequence: TGCAGTGCTAGGGTGGCGGCTCCCGGGGAGCTGTTTTTT. This codes for CSARVAAPGELFF.

The CDR3 sequence is CASSSPGQRTNEQFF. The CDR3 DNA is TGTGCCAGCAGCTCGCCGGGACAGAGGACGAATGAGCAGTTCTTC. The rearrangement joins TRBV7-9 to TRBJ2-1; 7 nucleotides line up with TRBD1. CDR1 is SEHNR and CDR2 is FQNEAQ in the germline V gene (reference sequence). The CDR3 totals 15 residues. V lost 4 bases to trimming and J lost 7 bases; unmatched junction nucleotides: 10.

This clonotype showed up just once. One junction end disagrees with the germline gene, perhaps due to a read error. The V and J genes are TRBV29-1 and TRBJ2-1, with D maybe TRBD2 (6 bases). Per the germline V gene, CDR1 is SQVTM and CDR2 is ANQGSEA. The CDR3 is made up of 16 amino acids. Written as DNA, the CDR3 is TGCAGCGGTGAGTCCATGCTAGCGAGCGATTACAATGAGCATTTCTTC. Its protein product is CSGESMLASDYNEHFF.

About this clonotype itself: A much larger clone differs by one base, so this may be a read error. The chain recombines TRBV28 with TRBJ1-5; no reliable D call. This CDR3 has 15 amino acids. Germline CDR1 MDHEN, CDR2 SYDVKM. The CDR3 DNA follows: TGTGTCAGCAGCGTCCCGGGGTCCCAGAGCCAGCCCCAGCATTTT. It translates to CVSSVPGSQSQPQHF. The variable domain in full, with the rest retrieved from reference TRBV28 and TRBJ1-5, is DVKVTQSSRYLVKRTGEKVFLECVQDMDHENMFWYRQDPGLGLRLIYFSYDVKMKEKGDIPEGYSVSREKKERFSLILESASTNQTSMYLCVSSVPGSQSQPQHFGDGTRLSIL.

This clonotype occurred a few times. The conserved phenylalanine or tryptophan normally closing the CDR3 is absent here, so this likely arose from a read error. This chain uses TRBV20-1 with TRBJ2-5; no firm D call. Per the germline V gene, CDR1 is DFQATT and CDR2 is SNEGSKA (reference sequence). V lost 1 base to trimming and J lost 2 bases, with 2 bases between them. The CDR3 runs to 11 residues. The CDR3 DNA reads as TGCAGTGCTAGAGCTCAAGAGACCCAGTACTTA. Translation: CSARAQETQYL.